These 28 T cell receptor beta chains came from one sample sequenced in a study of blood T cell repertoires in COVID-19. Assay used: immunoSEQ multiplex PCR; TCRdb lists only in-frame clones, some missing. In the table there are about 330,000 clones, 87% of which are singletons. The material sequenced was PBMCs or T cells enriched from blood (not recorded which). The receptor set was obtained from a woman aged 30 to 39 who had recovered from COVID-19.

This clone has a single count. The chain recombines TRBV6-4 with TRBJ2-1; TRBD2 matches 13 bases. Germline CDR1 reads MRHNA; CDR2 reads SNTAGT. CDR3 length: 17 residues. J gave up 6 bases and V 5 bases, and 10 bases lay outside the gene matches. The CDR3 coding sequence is TGTGCCAGCAGTCAACTAGCGGGGGGGCCTACGCTCAATGAGCAGTTCTTC. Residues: CASSQLAGGPTLNEQFF.

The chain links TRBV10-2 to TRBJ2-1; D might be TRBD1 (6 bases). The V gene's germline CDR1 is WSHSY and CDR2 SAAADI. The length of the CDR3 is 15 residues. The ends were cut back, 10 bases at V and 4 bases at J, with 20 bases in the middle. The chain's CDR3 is CATRWETGNYNEQFF. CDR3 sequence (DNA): TGCGCCACTCGGTGGGAAACAGGGAATTACAATGAGCAGTTCTTC.

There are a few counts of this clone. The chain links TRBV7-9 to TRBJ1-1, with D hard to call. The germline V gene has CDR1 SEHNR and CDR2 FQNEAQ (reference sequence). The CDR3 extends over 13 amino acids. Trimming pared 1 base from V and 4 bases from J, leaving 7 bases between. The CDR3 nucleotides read TGTGCCAGCAGCTTAGATTCGAGCACTGAAGCTTTCTTT. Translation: CASSLDSSTEAFF.

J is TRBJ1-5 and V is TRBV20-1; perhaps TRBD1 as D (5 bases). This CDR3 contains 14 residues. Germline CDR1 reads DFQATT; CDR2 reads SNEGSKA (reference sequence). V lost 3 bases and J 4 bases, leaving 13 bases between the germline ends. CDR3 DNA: TGCAGTGCTAGTACCGGGCAGGGTAATCAGCCCCAGCATTTT. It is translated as CSASTGQGNQPQHF.

The CDR3 sequence is CASSLAVHTEAFF. The CDR3 region has the DNA TGTGCCAGCAGTTTGGCTGTCCACACTGAAGCTTTCTTT. The rearrangement links TRBV12-3 or TRBV12-4 to TRBJ1-1; no firm D call. There are 13 residues in the CDR3. Deletions cut 3 bases from V and 3 bases from J, with 8 bases between.

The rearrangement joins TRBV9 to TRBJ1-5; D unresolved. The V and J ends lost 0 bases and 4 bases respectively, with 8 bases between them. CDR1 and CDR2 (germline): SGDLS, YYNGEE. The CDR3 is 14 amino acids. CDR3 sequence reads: CASSVGAANQPQHF. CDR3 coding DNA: TGTGCCAGCAGCGTAGGGGCAGCAAATCAGCCCCAGCATTTT.

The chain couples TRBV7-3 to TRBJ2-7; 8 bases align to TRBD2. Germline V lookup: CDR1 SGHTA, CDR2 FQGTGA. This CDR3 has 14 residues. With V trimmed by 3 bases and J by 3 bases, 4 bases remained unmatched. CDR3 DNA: TGTGCCAGCAGCTTCGGGAGGGGAAACTACGAGCAGTACTTC. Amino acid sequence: CASSFGRGNYEQYF.

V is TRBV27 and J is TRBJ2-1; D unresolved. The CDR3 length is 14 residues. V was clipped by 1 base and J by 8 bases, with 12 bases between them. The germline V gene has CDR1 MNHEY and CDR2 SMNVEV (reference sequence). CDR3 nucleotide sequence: TGTGCCAGCAGTTTATTTAGCCCTTGGGATGAGCAGTTCTTC. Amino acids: CASSLFSPWDEQFF.

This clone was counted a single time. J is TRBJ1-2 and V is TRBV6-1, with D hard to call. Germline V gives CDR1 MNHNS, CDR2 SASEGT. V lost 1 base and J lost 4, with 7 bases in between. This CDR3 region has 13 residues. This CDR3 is CASSEEAGYGYTF. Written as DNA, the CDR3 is TGTGCCAGCAGTGAAGAAGCAGGCTATGGCTACACCTTC.

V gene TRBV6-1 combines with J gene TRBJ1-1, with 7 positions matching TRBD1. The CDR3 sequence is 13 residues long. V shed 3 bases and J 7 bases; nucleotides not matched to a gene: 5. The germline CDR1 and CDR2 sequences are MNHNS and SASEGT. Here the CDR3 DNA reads TGTGCCAGCAGTGACACAGGGGCGAGTGAAGCTTTCTTT. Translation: CASSDTGASEAFF.

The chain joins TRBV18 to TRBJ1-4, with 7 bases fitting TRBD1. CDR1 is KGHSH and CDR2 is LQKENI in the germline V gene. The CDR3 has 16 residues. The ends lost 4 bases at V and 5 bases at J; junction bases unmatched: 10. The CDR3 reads CASSLTQTGLNEKLFF. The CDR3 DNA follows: TGTGCCAGCTCACTTACCCAGACAGGGCTGAATGAAAAACTGTTTTTT.

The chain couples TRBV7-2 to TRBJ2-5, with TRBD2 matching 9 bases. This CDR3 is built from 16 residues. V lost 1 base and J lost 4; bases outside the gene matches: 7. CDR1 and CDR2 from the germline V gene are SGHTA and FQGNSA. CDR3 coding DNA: TGTGCCAGCAGCTTAGGGCGTAGCGGGGGCCGAGAGACCCAGTACTTC. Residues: CASSLGRSGGRETQYF. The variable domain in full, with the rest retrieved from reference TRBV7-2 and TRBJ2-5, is GAGVSQSPSNKVTEKGKDVELRCDPISGHTALYWYRQSLGQGLEFLIYFQGNSAPDKSGLPSDRFSAERTGGSVSTLTIQRTQQEDSAVYLCASSLGRSGGRETQYFGPGTRLLVL.

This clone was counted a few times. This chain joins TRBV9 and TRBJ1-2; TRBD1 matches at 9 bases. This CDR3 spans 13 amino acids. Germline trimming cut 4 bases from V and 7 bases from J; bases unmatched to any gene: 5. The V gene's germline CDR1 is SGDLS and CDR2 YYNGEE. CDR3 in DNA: TGTGCCAGCAGCTTAACAGGGGGCTCTGGCTACACCTTC. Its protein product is CASSLTGGSGYTF.

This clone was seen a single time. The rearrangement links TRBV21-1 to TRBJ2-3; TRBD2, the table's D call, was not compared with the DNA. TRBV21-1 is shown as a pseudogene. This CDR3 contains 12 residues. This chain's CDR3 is CASSPGADTQYF. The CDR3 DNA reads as TGTGCCAGCAGCCCCGGGGCAGATACGCAGTATTTT.

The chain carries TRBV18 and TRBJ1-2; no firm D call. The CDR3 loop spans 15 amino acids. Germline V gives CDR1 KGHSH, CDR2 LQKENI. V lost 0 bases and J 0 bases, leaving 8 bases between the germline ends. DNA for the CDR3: TGTGCCAGCTCACCACCGAGCGAGTCTAACTATGGCTACACCTTC. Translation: CASSPPSESNYGYTF.

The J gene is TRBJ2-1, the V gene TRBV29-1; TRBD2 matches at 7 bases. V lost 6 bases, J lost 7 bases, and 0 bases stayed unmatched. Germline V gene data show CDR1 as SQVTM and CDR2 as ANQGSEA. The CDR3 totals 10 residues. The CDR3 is CSVGGNEQFF. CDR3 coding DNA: TGCAGCGTCGGGGGGAATGAGCAGTTCTTC.

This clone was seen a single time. The chain's CDR3 is CASSLEWGGVTEAFF. The CDR3 DNA follows: TGCGCCAGCAGCTTGGAGTGGGGAGGGGTGACTGAAGCTTTCTTT. The chain recombines TRBV5-1 with TRBJ1-1, with a possible D match to TRBD1 (5 bases). The CDR3 consists of 15 residues. V lost 0 bases and J 5 bases, leaving 14 bases between the germline ends. Germline assignment: CDR1 SGHRS and CDR2 YFSETQ.

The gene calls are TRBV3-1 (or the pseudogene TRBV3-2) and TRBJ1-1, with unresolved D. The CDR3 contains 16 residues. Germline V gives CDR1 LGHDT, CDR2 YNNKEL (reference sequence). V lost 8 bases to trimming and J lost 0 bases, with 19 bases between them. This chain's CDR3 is CASRPWAQPMNTEAFF. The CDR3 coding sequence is TGTGCCAGCCGACCCTGGGCCCAGCCAATGAACACTGAAGCTTTCTTT.

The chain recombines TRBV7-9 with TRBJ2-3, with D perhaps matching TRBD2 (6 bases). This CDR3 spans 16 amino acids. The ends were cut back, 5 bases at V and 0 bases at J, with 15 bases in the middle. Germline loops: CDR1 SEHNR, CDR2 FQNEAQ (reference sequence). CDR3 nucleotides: TGTGCCAGCAGCCAGACCCTAGCGTCTAGCACAGATACGCAGTATTTT. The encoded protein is CASSQTLASSTDTQYF.

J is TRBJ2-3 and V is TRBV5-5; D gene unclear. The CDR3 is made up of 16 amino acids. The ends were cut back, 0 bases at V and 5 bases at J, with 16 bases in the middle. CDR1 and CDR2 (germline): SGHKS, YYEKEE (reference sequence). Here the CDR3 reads CASSLGKTPYLDTQYF. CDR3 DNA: TGTGCCAGCAGCTTGGGAAAGACTCCCTACTTAGATACGCAGTATTTT. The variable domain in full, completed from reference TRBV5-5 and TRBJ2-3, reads DAGVTQSPTHLIKTRGQQVTLRCSPISGHKSVSWYQQVLGQGPQFIFQYYEKEERGRGNFPDRFSARQFPNYSSELNVNALLLGDSALYLCASSLGKTPYLDTQYFGPGTRLTVL.

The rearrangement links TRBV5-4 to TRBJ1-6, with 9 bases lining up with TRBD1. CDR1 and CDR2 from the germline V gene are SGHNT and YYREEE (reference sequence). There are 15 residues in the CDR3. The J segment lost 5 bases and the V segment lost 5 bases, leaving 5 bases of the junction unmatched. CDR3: CASSLTGGDNSPLHF. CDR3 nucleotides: TGTGCCAGCAGTCTGACAGGGGGTGATAATTCACCCCTCCACTTT.

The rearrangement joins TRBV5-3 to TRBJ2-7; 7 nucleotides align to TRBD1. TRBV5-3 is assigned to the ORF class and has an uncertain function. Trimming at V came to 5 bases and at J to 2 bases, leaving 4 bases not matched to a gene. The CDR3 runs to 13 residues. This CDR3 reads CARSRQGPYEQYF. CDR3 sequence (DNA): TGTGCCAGAAGTCGACAGGGCCCCTACGAGCAGTACTTC.

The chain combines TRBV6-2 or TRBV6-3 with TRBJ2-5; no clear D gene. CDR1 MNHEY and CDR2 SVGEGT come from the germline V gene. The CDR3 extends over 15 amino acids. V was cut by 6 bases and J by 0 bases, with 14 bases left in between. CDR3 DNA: TGTGCCAGCAGCCCGGGTACAGCCAACCAAGAGACCCAGTACTTC. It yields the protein CASSPGTANQETQYF.

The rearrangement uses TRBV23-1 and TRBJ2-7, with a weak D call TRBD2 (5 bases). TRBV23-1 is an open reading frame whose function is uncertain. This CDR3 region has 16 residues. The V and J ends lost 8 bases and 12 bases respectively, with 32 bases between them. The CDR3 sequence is CASPGGHRPLSSSRYF. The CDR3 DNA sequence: TGCGCCAGCCCCGGCGGGCACAGACCTCTTTCCTCGAGCAGGTACTTC.

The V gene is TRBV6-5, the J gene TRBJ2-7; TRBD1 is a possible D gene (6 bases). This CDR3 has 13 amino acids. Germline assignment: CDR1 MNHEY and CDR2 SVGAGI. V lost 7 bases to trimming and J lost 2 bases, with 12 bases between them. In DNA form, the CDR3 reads TGTGCCAGCACCCCGGACAGACCCTACGAGCAGTACTTC. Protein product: CASTPDRPYEQYF.

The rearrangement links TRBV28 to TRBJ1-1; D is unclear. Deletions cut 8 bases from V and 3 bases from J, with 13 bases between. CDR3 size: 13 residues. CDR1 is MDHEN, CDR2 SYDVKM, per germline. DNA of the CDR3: TGTGCCAGCTCCCCCGGAGGGTACACTGAAGCTTTCTTT. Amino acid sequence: CASSPGGYTEAFF.

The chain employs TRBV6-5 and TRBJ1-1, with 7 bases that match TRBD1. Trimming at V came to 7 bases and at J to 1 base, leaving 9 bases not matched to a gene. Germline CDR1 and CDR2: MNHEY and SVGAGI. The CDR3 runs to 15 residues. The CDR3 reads CASTKRGTENTEAFF. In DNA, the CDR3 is TGTGCCAGCACCAAACGAGGGACAGAGAACACTGAAGCTTTCTTT.

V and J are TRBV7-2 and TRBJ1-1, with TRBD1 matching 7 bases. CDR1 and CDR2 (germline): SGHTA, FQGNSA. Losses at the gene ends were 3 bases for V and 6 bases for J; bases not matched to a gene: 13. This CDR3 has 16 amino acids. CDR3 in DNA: TGTGCCAGCAGCTTGGGGGCGGTAAGGGGGCTGTCTGAAGCTTTCTTT. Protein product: CASSLGAVRGLSEAFF.